The 31 T cell receptor beta chains below come from one sample, sequenced in a study of T cell responses to AZD1222 COVID-19 vaccine (dated by TCRdb to the early 2020s). The sample's time point label, decoded: baseline before first vaccination. Libraries were constructed by the immunoSEQ multiplex PCR assay. Entries here come from immuneACCESS through TCRdb and include only in-frame sequences with V and J called. Some clones fail to appear in such tables; in the studies checked, an unresolved V gene covers under half of the shortfall, and the cause of the remainder is unknown. This sample has fewer than 90,000 clones in its table, and about nine tenths of those were observed once. The top ten clonotypes cover roughly a quarter of the sample. The sample consisted of peripheral blood, taken on day 0 of AZD1222 vaccination. Receptors originate from an adult in good health.

The chain employs TRBV19 and TRBJ2-1, with a weak D call TRBD2 (6 bases). Germline CDR1 LNHDA, CDR2 SQIVND (reference sequence). Trimming removed 9 bases at V and 2 bases at J, with 11 bases between. The CDR3 contains 13 residues. CDR3 sequence: CASGRDPYNEQFF. Written as DNA, the CDR3 is TGTGCCAGCGGGCGGGACCCCTACAATGAGCAGTTCTTC.

The chain recombines TRBV19 with TRBJ2-2, with TRBD1 matching over 12 bases. With 3 bases clipped from V and 5 bases from J, the junction kept 10 bases outside the gene matches. Germline lookup yields CDR1 LNHDA and CDR2 SQIVND (reference sequence). CDR3 size: 18 residues. CDR3 sequence reads: CASSMFRDRGRWTGELFF. The CDR3 nucleotides are TGTGCCAGTAGTATGTTTCGGGACAGGGGGCGTTGGACCGGGGAGCTGTTTTTT.

The V call is TRBV7-3, the J call TRBJ2-3; TRBD2 matches 13 bases. Germline-derived CDR1 and CDR2 are SGHTA and FQGTGA. The V and J ends lost 5 bases and 1 base, in that order; junction bases with no gene match: 12. CDR3 length: 19 residues. The CDR3 reads CASSVGRTSGRWGTDTQYF. CDR3 coding DNA: TGTGCCAGCAGCGTCGGCCGGACTAGCGGGAGATGGGGCACAGATACGCAGTATTTT.

The genes are TRBV6-1 and TRBJ2-5; 8 bases agree with TRBD1. Germline CDR1 and CDR2: MNHNS and SASEGT. Unmatched junction bases numbered 4, after V lost 3 bases and J lost 1 base. This CDR3 is built from 15 residues. The CDR3 nucleotides read TGTGCCAGCAGTGACGAAGGGACAGGCCAAGAGACCCAGTACTTC. This translates into CASSDEGTGQETQYF.

This clone was seen only a few times. V usage is TRBV12-3 or TRBV12-4 and J usage is TRBJ2-7; maybe TRBD2 (6 bases). Trimming cost V 7 bases and J 4 bases, with 11 bases left between them. CDR3 size: 12 residues. The CDR3 loop is CASTTRGYEQYF. DNA of the CDR3: TGTGCCAGCACCACTCGGGGGTACGAGCAGTACTTC.

The J gene is TRBJ1-1, the V gene TRBV27; maybe TRBD1 (6 bases). This CDR3 is built from 15 residues. The V gene's germline CDR1 is MNHEY and CDR2 SMNVEV (reference sequence). Trimming removed 4 bases at V and 0 bases at J, with 12 bases between. CDR3 residues: CASSSNRALNTEAFF. The CDR3 DNA is TGTGCCAGCAGTTCAAACAGGGCACTGAACACTGAAGCTTTCTTT.

The V and J genes are TRBV5-1 and TRBJ2-1; a weak D match, TRBD2 (6 bases). Germline assignment: CDR1 SGHRS and CDR2 YFSETQ. CDR3 length: 16 residues. Trimming took off 3 bases at V and 4 bases at J, with 17 bases between the two ends. Here the CDR3 DNA reads TGCGCCAGCAGCTCCAATAGCGGAGCGGGTTACAATGAGCAGTTCTTC. Protein: CASSSNSGAGYNEQFF.

CDR3 in amino acids: CSVERPTGVDTGELFF. In nucleotides, the CDR3 is TGCAGCGTTGAAAGGCCGACAGGGGTCGACACCGGGGAGCTGTTTTTT. The chain combines TRBV29-1 with TRBJ2-2; TRBD1 aligns across 8 bases. Germline V lookup: CDR1 SQVTM, CDR2 ANQGSEA. V lost 2 bases, J lost 3 bases, and 8 bases stayed unmatched. This CDR3 has 16 amino acids.

The CDR3 is CASSIGQANTEAFF. CDR3 sequence (DNA): TGTGCCAGCAGCATCGGACAGGCGAACACTGAAGCTTTCTTT. The chain couples TRBV6-5 to TRBJ1-1; TRBD1 agrees at 7 bases. V lost 6 bases and J lost 1; bases outside the gene matches: 5. There are 14 residues in the CDR3. The V gene's germline CDR1 is MNHEY and CDR2 SVGAGI.

The chain links TRBV29-1 to TRBJ1-1; TRBD1 agrees at 11 bases. Germline V CDR1 and CDR2: SQVTM, ANQGSEA. The J segment lost 8 bases and the V segment lost 2 bases, leaving 7 bases of the junction unmatched. The CDR3 is 14 amino acids. CDR3 amino acids: CSVEKLGQGGEAFF. The CDR3 DNA sequence: TGCAGCGTTGAAAAGTTGGGACAGGGGGGAGAAGCTTTCTTT.

V usage is TRBV24-1 and J usage is TRBJ1-4; D is possibly TRBD1 (5 bases). This CDR3 is 14 amino acids long. V was trimmed by 7 bases and J by 7 bases, leaving 15 bases between them. The V gene's germline CDR1 is KGHDR and CDR2 SFDVKD. The CDR3 loop is CATRSSGRSEKLFF. CDR3 DNA sequence: TGTGCCACCAGGAGCTCAGGGAGGAGTGAAAAACTGTTTTTT.

The chain carries TRBV9 and TRBJ1-5; the D gene is possibly TRBD1 (5 bases). V dropped 0 bases and J dropped 1 base, with 14 bases sitting between them. The germline V gene encodes CDR1 SGDLS and CDR2 YYNGEE. This CDR3 comprises 17 residues. The CDR3 reads CASSVERATESNQPQHF. The CDR3 coding sequence is TGTGCCAGCAGCGTAGAACGCGCGACAGAGAGCAATCAGCCCCAGCATTTT.

This chain uses TRBV7-9 with TRBJ2-3; D is perhaps TRBD2 (6 bases). CDR3 length: 14 residues. Germline lookup yields CDR1 SEHNR and CDR2 FQNEAQ (reference sequence). Trimming left V 5 bases short and J 1 base short, with 10 bases between. This CDR3 is CASSHSGGTDTQYF. The CDR3 coding sequence is TGTGCCAGCAGCCATAGCGGTGGCACAGATACGCAGTATTTT.

The rearrangement uses TRBV5-1 and TRBJ2-2; D call uncertain. Germline CDR1 is SGHRS and CDR2 is YFSETQ. CDR3 size: 14 residues. Trimming stripped 4 bases from V and 5 bases from J, with 12 bases between. The CDR3 nucleotides read TGCGCCAGCAGCACCAGAGTGGGAACCGGGGAGCTGTTTTTT. Amino acid sequence: CASSTRVGTGELFF.

V is TRBV19 and J is TRBJ1-5; 8 bases match TRBD1. Germline V CDR1 and CDR2: LNHDA, SQIVND (reference sequence). Trimming took 3 bases from V and 7 from J; bases not matched to a gene: 8. The CDR3 spans 15 residues. This chain's CDR3 is CASSMGQGAEQPQHF. The CDR3 bases are TGTGCCAGTAGTATGGGGCAGGGGGCGGAGCAGCCCCAGCATTTT.

V is TRBV4-3 and J is TRBJ2-1; 10 bases line up with TRBD2. Trimming removed 0 bases from V and 7 bases from J; junction bases left unmatched: 6. The CDR3 covers 16 residues. CDR1 is LGHNA, CDR2 YSLEER, per germline. The CDR3 sequence: CASSQDTVAGGNEQFF. Written as DNA, the CDR3 is TGCGCCAGCAGCCAAGATACCGTAGCGGGAGGTAATGAGCAGTTCTTC.

The gene calls are TRBV10-1 and TRBJ2-7, with D tentatively TRBD2 (5 bases). The germline V and J ends were trimmed by 3 bases and 2 bases, with 11 bases remaining between them. The germline CDR1 and CDR2 sequences are WNHNN and SYGVQD (reference sequence). CDR3 length: 14 residues. The CDR3 region has the DNA TGCGCCAGCAGTGAAAGCGGAGCCCCCTACGAGCAGTACTTC. Translation: CASSESGAPYEQYF.

The chain links TRBV7-2 to TRBJ2-7; possibly TRBD1 or TRBD2 for D (5 bases each). Germline CDR1 SGHTA, CDR2 FQGNSA. V was trimmed by 4 bases and J by 2 bases, leaving 12 bases between them. CDR3 size: 14 residues. CDR3 protein: CASSSDRGPYEQYF. DNA of the CDR3: TGTGCCAGCAGCTCTGACAGAGGGCCCTACGAGCAGTACTTC.

V usage is TRBV25-1 and J usage is TRBJ2-4; D is unresolved. Trimming took off 1 base at V and 0 bases at J, with 1 base between the two ends. CDR1 MGHDK and CDR2 SYGVNS come from the germline V gene. The CDR3 is 13 residues long. The CDR3 region is CASSELAKNIQYF. The CDR3 nucleotides are TGTGCCAGCAGTGAATTAGCCAAAAACATTCAGTACTTC.

The V and J genes are TRBV14 and TRBJ2-5, with D tentatively TRBD1 or TRBD2 (6 bases each). V lost 4 bases to trimming and J lost 4 bases, with 16 bases between them. Germline CDR1 is SGHDN and CDR2 is FVKESK. This CDR3 is 15 amino acids long. DNA for the CDR3: TGTGCCAGCAGCCCCTGGGGGCGGGGAGGAGAGACCCAGTACTTC. Translated, it gives CASSPWGRGGETQYF.

The chain combines TRBV19 with TRBJ2-3; D possibly matches TRBD1 or TRBD2 (6 bases each). CDR1 is LNHDA, CDR2 SQIVND, per germline (reference sequence). The CDR3 totals 16 residues. Trimming shortened V by 8 bases and J by 5 bases, and 23 bases separated the two germline ends. CDR3 DNA: TGTGCCAGTGTGAACAAAAAACAGGGAGCGGGAGATACGCAGTATTTT. Translation: CASVNKKQGAGDTQYF.

The chain employs TRBV29-1 and TRBJ2-1; D is unclear. Trimming removed 1 base from V and 7 bases from J, with 8 bases in between. Germline V gives CDR1 SQVTM, CDR2 ANQGSEA. The CDR3 runs 12 residues. The chain's CDR3 is CSVEVVLNEQFF. The CDR3 region has the DNA TGCAGCGTTGAAGTCGTGTTGAATGAGCAGTTCTTC.

The chain has TRBV7-2 and TRBJ1-2; possibly TRBD1 for D (5 bases). V lost 4 bases to trimming and J lost 2 bases, with 14 bases between them. This CDR3 is 15 amino acids long. Germline CDR1 and CDR2: SGHTA and FQGNSA. The CDR3 region is CASSSWGGANYGYTF. CDR3 in DNA: TGTGCCAGCAGCTCCTGGGGAGGGGCAAACTATGGCTACACCTTC.

The CDR3 DNA is TGTGCCAGCAGGGGGACGGTGAACACTGAAGCTTTCTTT. It encodes CASRGTVNTEAFF. The genes are TRBV2 and TRBJ1-1, with D tentatively TRBD1 (5 bases). Germline V CDR1 and CDR2: SNHLY, FYNNEI. The V and J ends lost 6 bases and 0 bases respectively, with 8 bases between them. The CDR3 has 13 amino acids.

The chain recombines TRBV19 with TRBJ1-1, with D tentatively TRBD1 (6 bases). The CDR3 extends over 13 amino acids. V lost 7 bases, J lost 4 bases, and 13 bases lay in between. CDR1 and CDR2 from the germline V gene are LNHDA and SQIVND (reference sequence). The CDR3 DNA follows: TGTGCCAGTACCACACAACAGGGCACTGAAGCTTTCTTT. This gives the protein CASTTQQGTEAFF.

The rearrangement links TRBV3-1 (or the pseudogene TRBV3-2) to TRBJ1-1; D gene ambiguous. The ends were cut back, 2 bases at V and 5 bases at J, with 12 bases in the middle. Germline CDR1 reads LGHDT; CDR2 reads YNNKEL (reference sequence). The CDR3 is made up of 14 amino acids. The CDR3 nucleotides are TGTGCCAGCAGCCAAAACGGGTTAACAACTGAAGCTTTCTTT. It specifies CASSQNGLTTEAFF.

The chain has TRBV11-3 and TRBJ2-1, with D unresolved. V was cut by 5 bases and J by 6 bases, with 17 bases left in between. This CDR3 region has 15 residues. The germline CDR1 and CDR2 sequences are SGHNT and YENEEA. The chain's CDR3 is CASSPDWSRRNEQFF. Written as DNA, the CDR3 is TGTGCCAGCAGCCCCGACTGGAGCCGACGCAATGAGCAGTTCTTC.

This chain links TRBV7-9 with TRBJ2-1, with 7 bases fitting TRBD1. V lost 1 base to trimming and J lost 5 bases; unmatched junction nucleotides: 5. The CDR3 covers 15 residues. Germline loops: CDR1 SEHNR, CDR2 FQNEAQ (reference sequence). The CDR3 region has the DNA TGTGCCAGCAGCTTAGGTGACAGGGCACACAATGAGCAGTTCTTC. Translating it yields CASSLGDRAHNEQFF.

The chain employs TRBV5-8 and TRBJ1-2; D remains ambiguous. Trimming pared 1 base from V and 1 base from J, leaving 8 bases between. Germline V gene data show CDR1 as SGHTS and CDR2 as YDEGEE. This CDR3 spans 14 amino acids. CDR3 sequence: CASSLRRINYGYTF. For the CDR3, the DNA is TGTGCCAGCAGCTTGCGCAGAATTAACTATGGCTACACCTTC.

This clone was seen only a few times. V gene TRBV6-5 combines with J gene TRBJ2-7; D is undetermined. The germline CDR1 and CDR2 sequences are MNHEY and SVGAGI. The CDR3 totals 16 residues. Trimming removed 3 bases at V and 4 bases at J, with 19 bases between. The CDR3 DNA follows: TGTGCCAGCAGTTATAACCCTTCCGGTGGCCCGTACGAGCAGTACTTC. Translation gives CASSYNPSGGPYEQYF.

This chain links TRBV7-6 with TRBJ1-4, with D unclear. Germline V gene lookup returns CDR1 SGHVS and CDR2 FNYEAQ. Between the trimmed V and J ends, which lost 7 bases and 0 bases, there was a span of 12 bases. The CDR3 is made up of 15 amino acids. The CDR3 here is CASKGSPATNEKLFF. The CDR3 nucleotides are TGTGCCAGCAAAGGCAGCCCTGCAACTAATGAAAAACTGTTTTTT.